A single sample is the source of the 32 T cell receptor beta chains below, sequenced in a study of blood T cell repertoires in COVID-19. The protocol was immunoSEQ multiplex PCR, while the TCRdb copy is restricted to in-frame clones and leaves out a portion. The sample records 29,000 or so clones, 60% to 80% being singletons. Material: peripheral blood. The source is a woman in her 70s with acute or convalescent COVID-19.

V and J are TRBV27 and TRBJ1-2; TRBD1 aligns across 8 bases. Germline V lookup: CDR1 MNHEY, CDR2 SMNVEV (reference sequence). The CDR3 spans 14 residues. V was clipped by 3 bases and J by 8 bases; unmatched bases: 8. The CDR3 sequence: CASSFLQGGEGYTF. The CDR3 bases are TGTGCCAGCAGTTTCTTACAGGGGGGTGAGGGCTACACCTTC.

This clone showed up just once. The CDR3 here is CASSSPPGVGTEAFF. The CDR3 DNA is TGTGCCAGTAGCTCCCCCCCGGGGGTCGGGACTGAAGCTTTCTTT. This sequence joins TRBV19 and TRBJ1-1; TRBD1 is a possible D gene (5 bases). Germline V CDR1 and CDR2: LNHDA, SQIVND (reference sequence). The CDR3 loop spans 15 amino acids. V was clipped by 6 bases and J by 5 bases, with 19 bases between them. The variable domain in full, with the rest retrieved from reference TRBV19 and TRBJ1-1, is DGGITQSPKYLFRKEGQNVTLSCEQNLNHDAMYWYRQDPGQGLRLIYYSQIVNDFQKGDIAEGYSVSREKKESFPLTVTSAQKNPTAFYLCASSSPPGVGTEAFFGQGTRLTVV.

The CDR3 nucleotides read TGTGCCAGCAGCTTTCATGGGGCCGGGAACACTGAAGCTTTCTTT. This gives the protein CASSFHGAGNTEAFF. The chain has TRBV5-5 and TRBJ1-1, with D tentatively TRBD1 (5 bases). The germline V and J ends were trimmed by 2 bases and 1 base, with 12 bases remaining between them. This CDR3 region has 15 residues. Germline CDR1 reads SGHKS; CDR2 reads YYEKEE (reference sequence).

This clone turned up a few times. The CDR3 sequence: CASSFQGVQTGELFF. The DNA for the CDR3 is TGTGCCAGCAGTTTCCAGGGGGTTCAAACCGGGGAGCTGTTTTTT. The V call is TRBV28, the J call TRBJ2-2, with 7 bases that match TRBD1. Germline V gene lookup returns CDR1 MDHEN and CDR2 SYDVKM. The CDR3 runs to 15 residues. Unmatched junction bases numbered 6, after V lost 3 bases and J lost 5 bases.

This sequence joins TRBV7-9 and TRBJ2-6, with D possibly TRBD1 on 5 matching bases. The CDR3 extends over 19 amino acids. Germline V gene lookup returns CDR1 SEHNR and CDR2 FQNEAQ (reference sequence). Trimming removed 5 bases from V and 0 bases from J, with 20 bases in between. CDR3 region: CASSKARVTDRSGANVLTF. CDR3 bases: TGTGCCAGCAGCAAGGCCAGGGTGACGGACCGCTCTGGGGCCAACGTCCTGACTTTC.

This clone was counted a single time. The DNA for the CDR3 is TGTGCCAGCAGCCAAGAATTGGGGGCAGACACCCCGGACACTGAAGCTTTCTTT. Its protein is CASSQELGADTPDTEAFF. V usage is TRBV4-2 and J usage is TRBJ1-1; maybe TRBD1 (6 bases). V lost 0 bases and J lost 3, with 20 bases in between. There are 18 residues in the CDR3. Germline-derived CDR1 and CDR2 are LGHNA and YNFKEQ.

This clone was seen only once. J is TRBJ1-1 and V is TRBV27; D not resolved. The CDR3 is made up of 12 amino acids. V was pared by 7 bases and J by 1 base, with 7 bases between. Germline lookup yields CDR1 MNHEY and CDR2 SMNVEV (reference sequence). The CDR3 nucleotides are TGTGCCAGCACGGGGTGGAACACTGAAGCTTTCTTT. Translated, it gives CASTGWNTEAFF.

This clone was observed a few times. This chain joins TRBV7-2 and TRBJ2-1; TRBD2 matches 8 bases. Germline V gene sequence: CDR1 SGHTA, CDR2 FQGNSA. The J segment lost 7 bases and the V segment lost 1 base, leaving 6 bases of the junction unmatched. CDR3 size: 15 residues. CDR3 sequence: CASSLDSGSINEQFF. CDR3 nucleotides: TGTGCCAGCAGCTTAGACAGCGGGAGTATAAATGAGCAGTTCTTC. Supplemented by reference TRBV7-2 and TRBJ2-1, the full variable domain reads GAGVSQSPSNKVTEKGKDVELRCDPISGHTALYWYRQSLGQGLEFLIYFQGNSAPDKSGLPSDRFSAERTGGSVSTLTIQRTQQEDSAVYLCASSLDSGSINEQFFGPGTRLTVL.

The chain carries TRBV21-1 and TRBJ2-1; the table calls TRBD2, which could not be checked here. TRBV21-1 is annotated as a pseudogene. CDR3 size: 16 residues. CDR3 coding DNA: TGTGCCAGCAGCTTAATTGGAACTAGCGGGAACAATGAGCAGTTCTTC. Translation: CASSLIGTSGNNEQFF.

The chain links TRBV5-1 to TRBJ2-1; 10 bases are a match to TRBD1. The germline V gene has CDR1 SGHRS and CDR2 YFSETQ. The V and J ends lost 0 bases and 5 bases, in that order; junction bases with no gene match: 2. The CDR3 spans 15 residues. CDR3 in amino acids: CASSLGGTGDNEQFF. CDR3 nucleotide sequence: TGCGCCAGCAGCTTGGGCGGGACAGGGGACAATGAGCAGTTCTTC.

The chain employs TRBV9 and TRBJ2-7; D perhaps matches TRBD1 (5 bases). This CDR3 comprises 14 residues. Germline CDR1 is SGDLS and CDR2 is YYNGEE. V lost 2 bases and J 2 bases, leaving 11 bases between the germline ends. The DNA of the CDR3 is TGTGCCAGCAGCGTGACAGAGGCAGCCTACGAGCAGTACTTC. It translates to CASSVTEAAYEQYF.

This chain links TRBV4-1 with TRBJ2-1, with 7 bases matching TRBD2. V lost 0 bases, J lost 1 base, and 9 bases stayed unmatched. CDR1 is MGHRA and CDR2 is YSYEKL in the germline V gene. CDR3 length: 18 amino acids. CDR3 sequence: CASSQDYLSGKSYNEQFF. The DNA for the CDR3 is TGCGCCAGCAGCCAAGACTACCTAAGCGGGAAATCCTACAATGAGCAGTTCTTC.

This chain links TRBV27 with TRBJ2-1, with 10 bases identical to TRBD2. Germline CDR1 and CDR2: MNHEY and SMNVEV (reference sequence). CDR3 length equals 14 residues. The V and J ends lost 3 bases and 7 bases, in that order; junction bases with no gene match: 3. The CDR3 sequence: CASSLERGGNEQFF. Here the CDR3 DNA reads TGTGCCAGCAGTTTGGAGCGGGGGGGAAATGAGCAGTTCTTC.

V gene TRBV24-1 combines with J gene TRBJ2-1, with 7 nucleotides matching TRBD1. Per germline, CDR1 KGHDR and CDR2 SFDVKD. The CDR3 sequence is 14 residues long. J lost 4 bases, V lost 6 bases, and 5 bases had no gene match. The CDR3 DNA sequence: TGTGCCACCAGTCCCGGGACAGCGTACAATGAGCAGTTCTTC. It yields the protein CATSPGTAYNEQFF.

This rearrangement joins TRBV7-9 to TRBJ1-6; unclear D gene. The CDR3 has 14 amino acids. V was trimmed by 1 base and J by 8 bases, leaving 9 bases between them. The germline V gene has CDR1 SEHNR and CDR2 FQNEAQ (reference sequence). The DNA of the CDR3 is TGTGCCAGCAGCTTAGGTCACAGTGATTCACCCCTCCACTTT. It specifies CASSLGHSDSPLHF.

The V gene is TRBV4-1, the J gene TRBJ1-1; 8 nucleotides match TRBD1. Trimming cost V 1 base and J 6 bases; bases outside gene matches: 7. Germline lookup yields CDR1 MGHRA and CDR2 YSYEKL. The CDR3 spans 15 residues. The DNA of the CDR3 is TGCGCCAGCAGCCAAGGGTCCAGGGGGCGTGCTGAAGCTTTCTTT. Protein: CASSQGSRGRAEAFF.

The gene calls are TRBV28 and TRBJ1-6, with 8 bases matching TRBD1. J was trimmed by 7 bases and V by 8 bases; bases with no gene match: 10. This CDR3 comprises 15 residues. Germline V gene data show CDR1 as MDHEN and CDR2 as SYDVKM. The CDR3 nucleotides read TGTGCCAGCGGACTGCCACAGGGGGGGAATTCACCCCTCCACTTT. This sequence encodes CASGLPQGGNSPLHF.

J is TRBJ2-3 and V is TRBV27, with D unclear. This CDR3 contains 12 residues. The V end was cut by 5 bases, the J end by 2 bases, with 5 bases between. Germline loops: CDR1 MNHEY, CDR2 SMNVEV (reference sequence). Written as DNA, the CDR3 is TGTGCCAGCAGTCCAGACACAGATACGCAGTATTTT. Translating it yields CASSPDTDTQYF.

This clone turned up a few times. The sample contains more than one DNA sequence encoding this CDR3. The chain couples TRBV9 to TRBJ1-2; D is unclear. Germline loops: CDR1 SGDLS, CDR2 YYNGEE. Trimming cost V 0 bases and J 3 bases, with 3 bases left between them. The CDR3 is 12 residues long. CDR3 bases: TGTGCCAGCAGCGTAGGAGACTATGGCTACACCTTC. Its translation is CASSVGDYGYTF.

This chain joins TRBV5-1 and TRBJ1-1; the match to TRBD1 covers 9 bases. Germline CDR1 reads SGHRS; CDR2 reads YFSETQ. CDR3 size: 16 residues. The V and J ends lost 1 base and 1 base, in that order; junction bases with no gene match: 5. The CDR3 spells CASSLTGQGGNTEAFF. The CDR3 DNA follows: TGCGCCAGCAGCTTGACGGGACAGGGCGGGAACACTGAAGCTTTCTTT.

This clone is labeled medium-sized (0.01 to 0.1%). V is TRBV4-2 and J is TRBJ2-7; TRBD2 is a possible D gene (5 bases). CDR3 size: 16 residues. The germline V and J ends were trimmed by 0 bases and 0 bases, with 12 bases remaining between them. Germline values: CDR1 LGHNA, CDR2 YNFKEQ. The CDR3 loop reads CASSQEEGYFSYEQYF. In nucleotides, the CDR3 is TGTGCCAGCAGCCAAGAAGAGGGATACTTCTCCTACGAGCAGTACTTC.

V gene TRBV7-2 combines with J gene TRBJ2-1; 8 bases line up with TRBD1. Germline V gene sequence: CDR1 SGHTA, CDR2 FQGNSA. CDR3 length equals 15 residues. Losses at the gene ends were 5 bases for V and 2 bases for J; bases not matched to a gene: 5. The CDR3 nucleotides are TGTGCCAGCAGCGGTGGGACAGGCGCCTACAATGAGCAGTTCTTC. Residues: CASSGGTGAYNEQFF.

V gene TRBV29-1 combines with J gene TRBJ1-4; weak D call: TRBD1 (5 bases). This CDR3 contains 15 residues. Trimming removed 5 bases from V and 5 bases from J, with 18 bases in between. Germline V gene data show CDR1 as SQVTM and CDR2 as ANQGSEA. As DNA, the CDR3 is TGCAGCGTTACACTTCGACAGAGTCGAAATGAAAAACTGTTTTTT. Amino acids: CSVTLRQSRNEKLFF.

The J gene is TRBJ2-6, the V gene TRBV5-4; 9 bases line up with TRBD2. The CDR3 runs 17 residues. V lost 2 bases, J lost 0 bases, and 3 bases stayed unmatched. The germline gives CDR1 SGHNT, CDR2 YYREEE (reference sequence). This CDR3 reads CASSFQAGGSGANVLTF. The CDR3 DNA sequence: TGTGCCAGCAGCTTCCAAGCGGGAGGCTCTGGGGCCAACGTCCTGACTTTC.

The chain couples TRBV9 to TRBJ1-1; 7 bases agree with TRBD1. Looked up from germline, CDR1 is SGDLS and CDR2 is YYNGEE. Trimming took 5 bases from V and 11 from J; bases not matched to a gene: 9. This CDR3 spans 12 amino acids. The CDR3: CASSLTGEVAFF. DNA for the CDR3: TGTGCCAGCAGTTTAACAGGGGAGGTGGCTTTCTTT.

V is TRBV11-2 and J is TRBJ2-3; no clear D. Trimming took off 5 bases at V and 1 base at J, with 13 bases between the two ends. The germline V gene encodes CDR1 SGHAT and CDR2 FQNNGV. The CDR3 is 15 amino acids. This CDR3 is CASSVGATGTDTQYF. DNA of the CDR3: TGTGCCAGCAGCGTAGGAGCGACGGGCACAGATACGCAGTATTTT. Looking up the rest from reference TRBV11-2 and TRBJ2-3 gives the full variable domain: EAGVAQSPRYKIIEKRQSVAFWCNPISGHATLYWYQQILGQGPKLLIQFQNNGVVDDSQLPKDRFSAERLKGVDSTLKIQPAKLEDSAVYLCASSVGATGTDTQYFGPGTRLTVL.

The rearrangement uses TRBV29-1 and TRBJ2-7, with a weak D call TRBD1 (6 bases). V was cut by 6 bases and J by 4 bases, with 7 bases left in between. Germline V gene sequence: CDR1 SQVTM, CDR2 ANQGSEA. The CDR3 is 10 residues long. The CDR3 reads CSVGQYEQYF. The DNA for the CDR3 is TGCAGCGTCGGACAGTACGAGCAGTACTTC.

CDR3 residues: CASRGRQPDTGELFF. As DNA, the CDR3 is TGTGCCAGCCGGGGGAGACAGCCCGACACCGGGGAGCTGTTTTTT. This sequence joins TRBV4-2 and TRBJ2-2; TRBD2 might be the D (6 bases). V lost 8 bases to trimming and J lost 3 bases, with 16 bases between them. The CDR3 has 15 residues. Germline V gene lookup returns CDR1 LGHNA and CDR2 YNFKEQ.

The V gene is TRBV28, the J gene TRBJ2-6; D not resolved. CDR1 and CDR2 (germline): MDHEN, SYDVKM. V was cut by 2 bases and J by 0 bases, with 14 bases left in between. The CDR3 totals 18 residues. The CDR3 coding sequence is TGTGCCAGCAGTTTAAGCGTCTCCCGTGGCTCTGGGGCCAACGTCCTGACTTTC. The encoded protein is CASSLSVSRGSGANVLTF.

The rearrangement links TRBV6-6 to TRBJ1-1; D gene uncertain. This CDR3 is 13 amino acids long. Deletions cut 2 bases from V and 5 bases from J, with 9 bases between. The germline CDR1 and CDR2 sequences are MNHNY and SVGAGI (reference sequence). This CDR3 is CASSYGIATEAFF. DNA of the CDR3: TGTGCCAGCAGTTACGGTATAGCAACTGAAGCTTTCTTT.

This clone was found a few times. The genes are TRBV3-1 (or the pseudogene TRBV3-2) and TRBJ2-7; tentative D call: TRBD1 (6 bases). V was shortened by 1 base and J by 3 bases, with 13 bases between the two germline ends. Germline V CDR1 and CDR2: LGHDT, YNNKEL (reference sequence). The CDR3 is made up of 15 amino acids. The CDR3 DNA reads as TGTGCCAGCAGCCAAGGGTCGAGGGGGTTCTACGAGCAGTACTTC. This gives the protein CASSQGSRGFYEQYF.

In regard to this clone: Compared with germline, one end of the junction differs, possibly owing to a read error. The V gene is TRBV7-7, the J gene TRBJ2-6; 8 bases line up with TRBD1. The germline CDR1 and CDR2 sequences are SSHAT and FNYEAQ (reference sequence). The CDR3 has 16 residues. The CDR3 protein is CASSLTGDSGANVLTF. CDR3 DNA sequence: TGTGCTAGCAGCTTGACAGGGGACTCTGGGGCCAACGTCCTGACTTTC.